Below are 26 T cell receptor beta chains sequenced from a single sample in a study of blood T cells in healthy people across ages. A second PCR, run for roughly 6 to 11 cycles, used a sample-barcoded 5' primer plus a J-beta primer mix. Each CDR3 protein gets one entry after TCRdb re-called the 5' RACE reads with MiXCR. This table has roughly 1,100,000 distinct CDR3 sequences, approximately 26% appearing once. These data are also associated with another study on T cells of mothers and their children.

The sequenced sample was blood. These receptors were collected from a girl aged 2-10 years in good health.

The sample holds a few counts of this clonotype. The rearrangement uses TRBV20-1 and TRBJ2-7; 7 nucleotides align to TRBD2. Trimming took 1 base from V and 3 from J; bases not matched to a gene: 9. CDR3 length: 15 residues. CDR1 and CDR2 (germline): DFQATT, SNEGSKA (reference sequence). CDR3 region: CSARVGLAASYEQYF. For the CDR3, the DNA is TGCAGTGCTAGAGTGGGTCTAGCGGCAAGCTACGAGCAGTACTTC.

This CDR3 reads CASKGAQGYGYTF. For the CDR3, the DNA is TGTGCCAGCAAGGGGGCGCAGGGCTATGGCTACACCTTC. The rearrangement uses TRBV9 and TRBJ1-2, with TRBD1 matching 7 bases. The CDR3 sequence is 13 residues long. Trimming took 6 bases from V and 4 from J; bases not matched to a gene: 6. The V gene's germline CDR1 is SGDLS and CDR2 YYNGEE.

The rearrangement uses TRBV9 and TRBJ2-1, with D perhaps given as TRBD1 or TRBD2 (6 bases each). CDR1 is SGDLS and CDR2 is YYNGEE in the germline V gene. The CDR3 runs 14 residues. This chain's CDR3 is CARGAQTRYNEQFF. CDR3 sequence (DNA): TGTGCGAGGGGGGCACAAACTCGTTACAATGAGCAGTTCTTC.

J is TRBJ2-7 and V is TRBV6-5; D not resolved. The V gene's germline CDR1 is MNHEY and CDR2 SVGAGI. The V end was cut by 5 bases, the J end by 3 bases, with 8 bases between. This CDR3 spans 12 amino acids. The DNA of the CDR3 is TGTGCCAGCAGTAATTCGGGCTACGAGCAGTACTTC. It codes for CASSNSGYEQYF.

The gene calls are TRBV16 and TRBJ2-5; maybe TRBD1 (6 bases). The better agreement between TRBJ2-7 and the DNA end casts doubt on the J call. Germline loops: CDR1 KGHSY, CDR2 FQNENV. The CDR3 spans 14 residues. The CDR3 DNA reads TGTGCCAGCACCCCGGACAGTTCCTCCTACGAGCAGTACTTC. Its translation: CASTPDSSSYEQYF.

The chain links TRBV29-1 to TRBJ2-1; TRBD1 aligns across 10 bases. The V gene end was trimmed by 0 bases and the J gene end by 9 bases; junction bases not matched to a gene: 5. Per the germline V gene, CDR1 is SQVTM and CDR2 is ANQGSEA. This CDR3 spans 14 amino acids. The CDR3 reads CSVEDWDRGSEQFF. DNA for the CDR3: TGCAGCGTTGAAGATTGGGACAGGGGAAGTGAGCAGTTCTTC.

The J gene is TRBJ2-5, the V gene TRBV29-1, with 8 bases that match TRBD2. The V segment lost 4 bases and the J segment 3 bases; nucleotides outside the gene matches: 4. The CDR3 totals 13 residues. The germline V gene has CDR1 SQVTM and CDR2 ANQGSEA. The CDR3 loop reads CSVGGLVKETQYF. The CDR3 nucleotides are TGCAGCGTTGGGGGACTAGTCAAAGAGACCCAGTACTTC.

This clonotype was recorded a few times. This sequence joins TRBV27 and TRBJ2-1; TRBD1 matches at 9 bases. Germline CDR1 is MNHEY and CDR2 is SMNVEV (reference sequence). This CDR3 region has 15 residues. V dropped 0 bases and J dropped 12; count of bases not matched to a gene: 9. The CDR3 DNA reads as TGTGCCAGCAGTTTATCGGGCGGACAGGGGCTAGGGCAGTTCTTC. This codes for CASSLSGGQGLGQFF.

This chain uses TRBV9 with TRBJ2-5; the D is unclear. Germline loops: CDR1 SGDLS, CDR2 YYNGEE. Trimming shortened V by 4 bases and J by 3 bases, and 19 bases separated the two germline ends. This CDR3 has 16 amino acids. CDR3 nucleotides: TGTGCCAGCAGCCCCTACAGTCCCTACGGAGAAGAGACCCAGTACTTC. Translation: CASSPYSPYGEETQYF.

As DNA, the CDR3 is TGCAGCGCCGGACTAGCGGGAGCCGAGCAGTACTTC. It is translated as CSAGLAGAEQYF. This sequence joins TRBV29-1 and TRBJ2-7, with 13 bases matching TRBD2. CDR1 is SQVTM, CDR2 ANQGSEA, per germline. Trimming removed 7 bases from V and 6 bases from J; junction bases left unmatched: 3. The CDR3 consists of 12 residues.

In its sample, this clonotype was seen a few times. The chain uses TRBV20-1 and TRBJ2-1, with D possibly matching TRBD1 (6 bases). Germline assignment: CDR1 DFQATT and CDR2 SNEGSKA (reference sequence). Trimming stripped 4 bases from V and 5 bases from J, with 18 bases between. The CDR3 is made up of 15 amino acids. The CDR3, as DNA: TGCAGTGCTACCTTGCAGGGGCTTTCAGACAATGAGCAGTTCTTC. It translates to CSATLQGLSDNEQFF.

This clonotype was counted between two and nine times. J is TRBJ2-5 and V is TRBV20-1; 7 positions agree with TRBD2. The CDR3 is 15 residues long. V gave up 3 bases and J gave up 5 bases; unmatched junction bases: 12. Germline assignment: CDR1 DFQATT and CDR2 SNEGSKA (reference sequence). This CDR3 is CSARRESHPPETQYF. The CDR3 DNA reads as TGCAGTGCTAGGCGGGAGTCTCACCCTCCGGAGACCCAGTACTTC.

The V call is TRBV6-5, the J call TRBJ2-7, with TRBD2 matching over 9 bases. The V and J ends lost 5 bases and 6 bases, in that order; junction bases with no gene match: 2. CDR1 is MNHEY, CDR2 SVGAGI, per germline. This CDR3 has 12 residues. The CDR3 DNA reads TGTGCCAGCAGTCCTAGCGGGGCCGAGCAGTACTTC. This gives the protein CASSPSGAEQYF.

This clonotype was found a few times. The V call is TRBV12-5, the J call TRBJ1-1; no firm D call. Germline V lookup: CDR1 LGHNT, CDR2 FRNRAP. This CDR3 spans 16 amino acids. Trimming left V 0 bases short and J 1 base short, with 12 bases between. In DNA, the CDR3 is TGTGCTAGTGGTTTGGTACGAGGCAGAGGGAACACTGAAGCTTTCTTT. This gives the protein CASGLVRGRGNTEAFF.

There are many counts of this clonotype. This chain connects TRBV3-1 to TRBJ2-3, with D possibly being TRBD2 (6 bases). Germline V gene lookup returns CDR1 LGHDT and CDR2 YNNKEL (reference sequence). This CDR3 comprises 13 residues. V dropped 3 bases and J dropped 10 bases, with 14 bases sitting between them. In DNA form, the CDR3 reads TGTGCCAGCAGCCAGGATCTCGCGGGGTCGCAGTATTTT. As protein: CASSQDLAGSQYF.

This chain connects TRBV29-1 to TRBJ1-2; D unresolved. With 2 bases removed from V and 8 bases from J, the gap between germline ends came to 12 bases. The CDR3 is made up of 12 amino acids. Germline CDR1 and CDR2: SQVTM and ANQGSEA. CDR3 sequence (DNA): TGCAGCGTTGAAACGCCGAATGAGGGCTACACCTTC. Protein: CSVETPNEGYTF.

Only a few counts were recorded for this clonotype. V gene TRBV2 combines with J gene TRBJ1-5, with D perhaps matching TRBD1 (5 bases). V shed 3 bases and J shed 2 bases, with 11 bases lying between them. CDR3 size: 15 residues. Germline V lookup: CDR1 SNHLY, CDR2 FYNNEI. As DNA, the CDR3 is TGTGCCAGCAGTGATAAGGGGAGAGGCAATCAGCCCCAGCATTTT. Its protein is CASSDKGRGNQPQHF. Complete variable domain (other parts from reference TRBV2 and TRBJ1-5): EPEVTQTPSHQVTQMGQEVILRCVPISNHLYFYWYRQILGQKVEFLVSFYNNEISEKSEIFDDQFSVERPDGSNFTLKIRSTKLEDSAMYFCASSDKGRGNQPQHFGDGTRLSIL.

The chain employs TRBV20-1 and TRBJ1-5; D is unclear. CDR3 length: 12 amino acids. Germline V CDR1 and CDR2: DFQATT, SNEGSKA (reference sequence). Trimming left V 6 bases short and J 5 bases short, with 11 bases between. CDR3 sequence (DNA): TGCAGTGCCCAAGGTGGTGATCAGCCCCAGCATTTT. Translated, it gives CSAQGGDQPQHF.

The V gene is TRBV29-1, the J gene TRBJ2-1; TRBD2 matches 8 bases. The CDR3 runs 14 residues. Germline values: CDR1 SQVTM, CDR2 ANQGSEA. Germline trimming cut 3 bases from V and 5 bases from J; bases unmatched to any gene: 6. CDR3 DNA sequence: TGCAGCGTTGACCTGTGGACTAGCAACAATGAGCAGTTCTTC. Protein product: CSVDLWTSNNEQFF.

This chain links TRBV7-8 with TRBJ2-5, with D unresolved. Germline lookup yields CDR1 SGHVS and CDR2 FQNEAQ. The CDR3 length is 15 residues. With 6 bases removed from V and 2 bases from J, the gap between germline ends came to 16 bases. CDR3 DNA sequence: TGTGCCAGCAGGAACCTAGAACTTGCTCAAGAGACCCAGTACTTC. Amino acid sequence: CASRNLELAQETQYF.

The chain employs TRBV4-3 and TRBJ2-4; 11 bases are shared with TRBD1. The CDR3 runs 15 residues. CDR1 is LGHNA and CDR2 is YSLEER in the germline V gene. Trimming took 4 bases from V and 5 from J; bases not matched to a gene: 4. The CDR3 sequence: CASSLGTGGENIQYF. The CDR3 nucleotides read TGCGCCAGCAGCCTAGGGACAGGGGGGGAAAACATTCAGTACTTC.

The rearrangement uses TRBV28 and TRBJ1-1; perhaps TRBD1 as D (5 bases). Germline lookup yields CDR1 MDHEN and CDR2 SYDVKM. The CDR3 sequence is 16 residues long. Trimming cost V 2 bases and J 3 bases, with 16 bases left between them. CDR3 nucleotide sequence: TGTGCCAGCAGTTTACAGGGAGCAGGCATAGACACTGAAGCTTTCTTT. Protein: CASSLQGAGIDTEAFF.

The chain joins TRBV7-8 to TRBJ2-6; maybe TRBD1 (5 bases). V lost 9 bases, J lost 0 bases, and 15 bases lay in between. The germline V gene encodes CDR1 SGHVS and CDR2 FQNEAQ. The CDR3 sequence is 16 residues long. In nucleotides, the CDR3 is TGTGCCAGTTACCAGGGTGATTTCTCTGGGGCCAACGTCCTGACTTTC. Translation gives CASYQGDFSGANVLTF.

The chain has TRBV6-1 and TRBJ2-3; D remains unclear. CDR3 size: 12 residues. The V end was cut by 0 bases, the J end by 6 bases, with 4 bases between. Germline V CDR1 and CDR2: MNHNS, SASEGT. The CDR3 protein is CASSEARDTQYF. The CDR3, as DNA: TGTGCCAGCAGTGAAGCGCGGGATACGCAGTATTTT.

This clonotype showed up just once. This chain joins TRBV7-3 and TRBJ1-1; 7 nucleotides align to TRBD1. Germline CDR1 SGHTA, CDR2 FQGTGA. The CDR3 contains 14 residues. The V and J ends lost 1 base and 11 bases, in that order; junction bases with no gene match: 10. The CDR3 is CASSLNGPGGEAFF. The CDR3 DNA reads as TGTGCCAGCAGCTTAAATGGGCCAGGGGGAGAGGCTTTCTTT.

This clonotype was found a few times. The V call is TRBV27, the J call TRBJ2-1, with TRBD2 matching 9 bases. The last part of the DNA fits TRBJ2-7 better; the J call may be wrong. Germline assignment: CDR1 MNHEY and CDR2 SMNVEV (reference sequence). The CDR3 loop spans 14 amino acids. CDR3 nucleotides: TGTGCCAGCAGCCCCGGGGTTAGCGGGGGTGAGCAGTACTTC. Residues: CASSPGVSGGEQYF.